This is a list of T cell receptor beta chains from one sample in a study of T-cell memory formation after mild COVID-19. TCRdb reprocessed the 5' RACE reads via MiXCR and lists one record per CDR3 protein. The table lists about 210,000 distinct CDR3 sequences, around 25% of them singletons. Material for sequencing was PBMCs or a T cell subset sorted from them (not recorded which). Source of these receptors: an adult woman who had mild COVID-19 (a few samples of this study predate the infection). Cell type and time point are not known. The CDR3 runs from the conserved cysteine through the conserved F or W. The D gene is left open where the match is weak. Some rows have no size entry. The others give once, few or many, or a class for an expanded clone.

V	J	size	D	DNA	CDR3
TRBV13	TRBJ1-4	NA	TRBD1	TGTGCCAGCAGCTTTACTCCAGGGGGTCTTAATGAAAAACTGTTTTTT	CASSFTPGGLNEKLFF
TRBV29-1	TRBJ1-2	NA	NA	TGCAGCGTTCCAGGGGAGGGCCTTTATGGCTACACCTTC	CSVPGEGLYGYTF
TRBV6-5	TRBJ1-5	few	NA	TGTGCCAGCAGCAGCGGGACGGCGGGAGGGCCCCAGCATTTT	CASSSGTAGGPQHF
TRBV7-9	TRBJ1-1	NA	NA	TGTGCCAGCTCTGGGGCTCTACGGGGGCTTCCTAAAGCTTTCTTT	CASSGALRGLPKAFF
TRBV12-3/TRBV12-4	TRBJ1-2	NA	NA	TGTGCCAGCAGTCCTCAGAAAGCCGGGCTCTACTATGGCTACACCTTC	CASSPQKAGLYYGYTF
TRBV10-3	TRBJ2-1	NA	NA	TGTGCCATAGGGAGCTACAATGAGCAGTTCTTC	CAIGSYNEQFF
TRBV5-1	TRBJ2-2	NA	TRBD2	TGCGCCAGCAGCCAACCCAGGAGGGGACTAGCGGATTTAAACACCGGGGAGCTGTTTTTT	CASSQPRRGLADLNTGELFF
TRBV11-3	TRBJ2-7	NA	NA	TGTGCCAGCAGCTTACAGGACGAGCAGTACTTC	CASSLQDEQYF
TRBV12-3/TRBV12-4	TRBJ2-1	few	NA	TGTGCCAGCACCGTGCTGGGAAATGAGCAGTTCTTC	CASTVLGNEQFF
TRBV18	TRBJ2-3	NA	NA	TGTGCCAGCTCACCAAGGAACCTTCTGGATACGCAGTATTTT	CASSPRNLLDTQYF
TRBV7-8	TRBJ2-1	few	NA	TGTGCCAGCAGCCCTCGATTTTACTACAATGAGCAGTTCTTC	CASSPRFYYNEQFF
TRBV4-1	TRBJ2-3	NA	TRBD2	TGCGCCAGCAGCCAAGAGGGACTAGCGGGGGGCACCACAGATACGCAGTATTTT	CASSQEGLAGGTTDTQYF
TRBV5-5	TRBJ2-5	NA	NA	TGTGCCAGCGGTCTGGGGAGTGGGGAGACCCAGTACTTC	CASGLGSGETQYF
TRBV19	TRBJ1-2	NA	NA	TGTGCCAGTAGTTTGGACGAATGGGTAGGATATGGCTACACCTTC	CASSLDEWVGYGYTF
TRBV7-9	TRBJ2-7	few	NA	TGTGCCAGCAGCTTAGAGCGTCGGCAGTACTTC	CASSLERRQYF
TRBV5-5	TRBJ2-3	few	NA	TGTGCCAGCAGCTTGGTGTGGGATGATACGCAGTATTTT	CASSLVWDDTQYF
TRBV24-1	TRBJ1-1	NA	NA	TGTGCCACCAGTGATTTGTCAGGGTTCGCTGAAGCTTTCTTT	CATSDLSGFAEAFF
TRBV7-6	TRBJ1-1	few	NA	TGTGCCAGCGTCGCAGCGGGGTATGACACTGAAGCTTTCTTT	CASVAAGYDTEAFF
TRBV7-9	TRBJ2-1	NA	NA	TGTGCCAGCAGCTTCCCCGGGACTCCATCGATCAATGAGCAGTTCTTC	CASSFPGTPSINEQFF
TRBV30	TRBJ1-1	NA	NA	TGTGCCTGGGCAAGGTTTAGTGAGAACACTGAAGCTTTCTTT	CAWARFSENTEAFF
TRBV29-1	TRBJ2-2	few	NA	TGCAGCGTTGGGGGAGAGGGGCGCTGGACCGGGGAGCTGTTTTTT	CSVGGEGRWTGELFF
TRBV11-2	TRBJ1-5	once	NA	TGTGCCAGCAGCTTAGATTTGGGGATTCAGCCCCAGCATTTT	CASSLDLGIQPQHF
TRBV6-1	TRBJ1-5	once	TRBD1	TGTGCCAGCAGTGAAGTGGTGGGACAGGGGGGTCGTCAGCCCCAGCATTTT	CASSEVVGQGGRQPQHF
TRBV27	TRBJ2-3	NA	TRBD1	TGTGCCAGCAGTTCCCGGACAGGGCCAGATACGCAGTATTTT	CASSSRTGPDTQYF
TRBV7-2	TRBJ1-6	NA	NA	TGTGCCAGCAGCTTATCGGTCGAGACTATGAATTCACCCCTCCACTTT	CASSLSVETMNSPLHF
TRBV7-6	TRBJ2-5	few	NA	TGTGCCAGCAGCAATCCGGGACGTGAAGAGACCCAGTACTTC	CASSNPGREETQYF
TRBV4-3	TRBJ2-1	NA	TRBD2	TGCGCCAGCCCCGCCTCGACTAGCGGGAGGGCAGGAGTGAATGAGCAGTTCTTC	CASPASTSGRAGVNEQFF
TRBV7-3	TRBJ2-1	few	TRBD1	TGTGCCAGCAGCTTACCGGGACAGGGGAAGCAGTTCTTC	CASSLPGQGKQFF